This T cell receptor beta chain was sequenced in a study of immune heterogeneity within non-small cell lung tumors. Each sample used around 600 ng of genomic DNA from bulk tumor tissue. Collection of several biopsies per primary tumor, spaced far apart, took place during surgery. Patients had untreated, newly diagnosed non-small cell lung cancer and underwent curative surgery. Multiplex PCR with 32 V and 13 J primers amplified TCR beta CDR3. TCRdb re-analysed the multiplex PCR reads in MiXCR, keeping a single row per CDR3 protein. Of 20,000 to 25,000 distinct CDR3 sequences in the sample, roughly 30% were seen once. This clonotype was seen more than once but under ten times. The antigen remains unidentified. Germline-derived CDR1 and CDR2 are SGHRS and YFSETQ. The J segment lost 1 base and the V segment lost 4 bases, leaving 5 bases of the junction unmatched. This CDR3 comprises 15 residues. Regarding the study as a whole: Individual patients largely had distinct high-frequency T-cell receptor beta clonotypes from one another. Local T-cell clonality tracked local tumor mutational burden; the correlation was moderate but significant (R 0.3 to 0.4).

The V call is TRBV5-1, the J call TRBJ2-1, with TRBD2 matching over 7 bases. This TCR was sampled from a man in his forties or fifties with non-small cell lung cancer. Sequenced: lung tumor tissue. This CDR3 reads CASSPGGGSYNEQFF. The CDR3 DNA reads TGCGCCAGCAGCCCTGGGGGGGGATCCTACAATGAGCAGTTCTTC.